This record concerns one T cell receptor (beta chain) sequence. Its antigen is unidentified. This specimen belongs to a study of shared clonotypes between healthy human individuals. Study-level background: The donor pool was made up of a couple of women and a few men aged 18 to 49. Used for every donor were three CD4 naive, three CD4 memory, two CD8 naive and one CD8 memory plate. Notes on the study in general: Sampling used blood alone; tissue repertoires probably differ.

Trimming shortened V by 6 bases and J by 0 bases, and 24 bases separated the two germline ends. Germline values: CDR1 LGHNA, CDR2 YNFKEQ. CDR3 length: 20 residues. Under the authors' procedure: Because ImmunoSEQ provided only junction sequences with no quality scores, the filtering differed. This table comes from immunoSEQ multiplex PCR, and its TCRdb copy is limited to in-frame clones, with some not included. V, J and clone size derive from that table, while D and trimming were established from the DNA sequence. The repertoire holds some 1.4 million clones, 95% to 97% seen once, with over 1% in the top ten.

Sample: naive CD4+ T cells sorted from blood. Subset described: CD45RA+ positively selected. The TCR originated in a man aged 25-45 years in good health. The chain couples TRBV4-2 to TRBJ2-6, with D possibly being TRBD2 (5 bases). The CDR3 region has the DNA TGTGCCAGCAGACAATTCGCGGGTGGACTTCCGATCTCTGGGGCCAACGTCCTGACTTTC. This encodes CASRQFAGGLPISGANVLTF.